The 27 T cell receptor beta chains below come from one sample, sequenced in a study of response to subunit inactivated influenza vaccine. TCRdb re-derived calls from the RT-PCR reads in MiXCR, one entry per CDR3 protein. The sample shows 540,000 or so distinct CDR3 sequences, under 15% of them seen only once. The sample was PBMCs from blood, taken roughly 46 days after vaccination. These receptors were taken from a man in his fifties who received an inactivated influenza vaccine.

The rearrangement links TRBV3-1 to TRBJ2-1; D uncertain. CDR1 and CDR2 (germline): LGHDT, YNNKEL (reference sequence). The V end lost 4 bases, the J end lost 12 bases, and 16 bases lay between the germline ends. This CDR3 is 13 amino acids long. In nucleotides, the CDR3 is TGTGCCAGCAGCCCCTCAACATTACAAGGGCAGTTCTTC. Amino acid sequence: CASSPSTLQGQFF.

The chain employs TRBV12-3 or TRBV12-4 and TRBJ1-1; D is ambiguous. There are 14 residues in the CDR3. Trimming removed 4 bases at V and 0 bases at J, with 9 bases between. This CDR3 reads CASSYGIMNTEAFF. CDR3 nucleotide sequence: TGTGCCAGCAGTTATGGGATTATGAACACTGAAGCTTTCTTT.

This chain uses TRBV4-2 with TRBJ2-7, with 16 nucleotides matching TRBD2. V trimming: 0 bases; J trimming: 4 bases; junction bases outside the gene matches: 0. Germline V lookup: CDR1 LGHNA, CDR2 YNFKEQ. The CDR3 runs 16 residues. For the CDR3, the DNA is TGTGCCAGCAGCCAAGAGGGACTAGCGGGAGGGTACGAGCAGTACTTC. Protein: CASSQEGLAGGYEQYF.

This clonotype came up many times. V usage is TRBV28 and J usage is TRBJ2-7, with TRBD2 matching over 13 bases. CDR3 length equals 15 residues. V gave up 4 bases and J gave up 4 bases; unmatched junction bases: 4. CDR1 is MDHEN and CDR2 is SYDVKM in the germline V gene. The CDR3 loop is CASSWGLAGKYEQYF. The CDR3 bases are TGTGCCAGCAGTTGGGGACTAGCGGGGAAGTACGAGCAGTACTTC. The variable domain in full, with the rest retrieved from reference TRBV28 and TRBJ2-7, is DVKVTQSSRYLVKRTGEKVFLECVQDMDHENMFWYRQDPGLGLRLIYFSYDVKMKEKGDIPEGYSVSREKKERFSLILESASTNQTSMYLCASSWGLAGKYEQYFGPGTRLTVT.

The chain links TRBV7-8 to TRBJ2-1, with D tentatively TRBD2 (6 bases). In germline, CDR1 is SGHVS, CDR2 FQNEAQ. There are 15 residues in the CDR3. Deletions cut 1 base from V and 10 bases from J, with 17 bases between. This chain's CDR3 is CASSLVPTGGREQFF. CDR3 sequence (DNA): TGTGCCAGCAGCTTAGTCCCCACTGGAGGGAGGGAGCAGTTCTTC.

Many counts were recorded for this clonotype. J is TRBJ2-7 and V is TRBV5-1, with 10 bases matching TRBD1. After removal of 4 bases from V and 1 base from J, the junction contained 5 bases not matched to a gene. The length of the CDR3 is 15 residues. Germline CDR1 SGHRS, CDR2 YFSETQ. DNA for the CDR3: TGCGCCAGCAGCCCATGGGACAGGGGATCCTACGAGCAGTACTTC. Its translation is CASSPWDRGSYEQYF.

This clonotype was seen many times. This rearrangement joins TRBV12-3 or TRBV12-4 to TRBJ2-7; D call uncertain. There are 14 residues in the CDR3. V dropped 3 bases and J dropped 0 bases, with 9 bases sitting between them. For the CDR3, the DNA is TGTGCCAGCAGTTTTACAGAAAACTCCTACGAGCAGTACTTC. It codes for CASSFTENSYEQYF.

This clonotype has just a few counts. The rearrangement joins TRBV20-1 to TRBJ2-2; 9 nucleotides agree with TRBD2. CDR1 and CDR2 (germline): DFQATT, SNEGSKA (reference sequence). The CDR3 loop spans 15 amino acids. V was pared by 6 bases and J by 0 bases, with 5 bases of the junction left unmatched. The CDR3 region has the DNA TGCAGTGCCCCTCGACTAGCGGCGAACACCGGGGAGCTGTTTTTT. Its translation: CSAPRLAANTGELFF.

V is TRBV3-1 and J is TRBJ2-7; D ambiguous. CDR3 length: 12 residues. The V end lost 3 bases, the J end lost 6 bases, and 9 bases lay between the germline ends. Germline V gives CDR1 LGHDT, CDR2 YNNKEL (reference sequence). This CDR3 reads CASSQAGSEQYF. The CDR3 coding sequence is TGTGCCAGCAGCCAGGCTGGGTCCGAGCAGTACTTC.

The V and J genes are TRBV6-1 and TRBJ2-7, with D perhaps matching TRBD1 or TRBD2 (7 bases each). This CDR3 region has 13 residues. The germline V gene encodes CDR1 MNHNS and CDR2 SASEGT. The V end was cut by 6 bases, the J end by 4 bases, with 13 bases between. Here the CDR3 DNA reads TGTGCCAGCAGGCAGGGGGGGGGATACGAGCAGTACTTC. It is translated as CASRQGGGYEQYF.

The V call is TRBV29-1, the J call TRBJ1-5; 7 bases fit TRBD1. CDR3 length: 14 amino acids. CDR1 and CDR2 (germline): SQVTM, ANQGSEA. Trimming removed 6 bases from V and 1 base from J; junction bases left unmatched: 6. The CDR3 loop reads CSVAGGTSNQPQHF. The CDR3 DNA is TGCAGCGTAGCAGGGGGAACAAGCAATCAGCCCCAGCATTTT.

This clonotype was observed many times. The chain is built from TRBV29-1 and TRBJ2-7; the match to TRBD1 covers 7 bases. Germline V gene lookup returns CDR1 SQVTM and CDR2 ANQGSEA. After removal of 2 bases from V and 0 bases from J, the junction contained 7 bases not matched to a gene. The CDR3 covers 15 residues. The CDR3 loop is CSVELRDRSSYEQYF. Written as DNA, the CDR3 is TGCAGCGTTGAACTCCGGGACAGAAGCTCCTACGAGCAGTACTTC.

This clonotype was recorded many times. This chain connects TRBV29-1 to TRBJ2-3; 7 bases match TRBD1. This CDR3 comprises 13 residues. V shed 2 bases, J shed 5 bases, and the junction held 4 bases outside the gene matches. Germline V gene sequence: CDR1 SQVTM, CDR2 ANQGSEA. In DNA, the CDR3 is TGCAGCGTTGAAAGAGGGGGCAGAGATACGCAGTATTTT. The encoded protein is CSVERGGRDTQYF.

This clonotype was seen a handful of times. The V call is TRBV21-1, the J call TRBJ2-7; no check of the table's D call, TRBD1, against the DNA was made. TRBV21-1 is reported as a pseudogene. CDR3 length equals 19 residues. The CDR3 bases are TGTGCCAGCAGCAAAGCCCCGCCAGGGGCAAAATACCGGCACTACGAGCAGTACTTC. Amino acid sequence: CASSKAPPGAKYRHYEQYF.

This rearrangement joins TRBV5-1 to TRBJ2-7; 8 bases are shared with TRBD2. V lost 3 bases to trimming and J lost 1 base; unmatched junction nucleotides: 9. The CDR3 is 16 residues long. In germline, CDR1 is SGHRS, CDR2 YFSETQ. The CDR3: CASSSMGTRSSYEQYF. CDR3 coding DNA: TGCGCCAGCAGCTCCATGGGGACTAGAAGTTCCTACGAGCAGTACTTC. The full variable domain, its missing parts supplied by reference TRBV5-1 and TRBJ2-7, is KAGVTQTPRYLIKTRGQQVTLSCSPISGHRSVSWYQQTPGQGLQFLFEYFSETQRNKGNFPGRFSGRQFSNSRSEMNVSTLELGDSALYLCASSSMGTRSSYEQYFGPGTRLTVT.

The sample holds a few counts of this clonotype. The V gene is TRBV6-1, the J gene TRBJ2-7; D uncertain. The V end lost 6 bases, the J end lost 1 base, and 13 bases lay between the germline ends. From germline, CDR1 is MNHNS and CDR2 SASEGT. The CDR3 runs 14 residues. CDR3 sequence reads: CASSRSIGSYEQYF. CDR3 coding DNA: TGTGCCAGCAGCCGGAGTATTGGGTCCTACGAGCAGTACTTC.

This clonotype was detected only a few times. The chain combines TRBV7-3 with TRBJ2-1, with 12 bases lining up with TRBD2. CDR1 and CDR2 (germline): SGHTA, FQGTGA. The CDR3 covers 19 residues. With 3 bases clipped from V and 9 bases from J, the junction kept 18 bases outside the gene matches. DNA of the CDR3: TGTGCCAGCAGCTTTAGGGGTCTGGGACTAGCGGGTTCCCCCGGTGAGCAGTTCTTC. Translating gives CASSFRGLGLAGSPGEQFF.

This clonotype was seen a few times. The CDR3 DNA reads TGCGCCAGCAGCTTGGCTTCCCCAAGCTCTGGAAACACCATATATTTT. Its protein product is CASSLASPSSGNTIYF. The chain recombines TRBV5-1 with TRBJ1-3; no firm D call. The CDR3 loop spans 16 amino acids. CDR1 SGHRS and CDR2 YFSETQ come from the germline V gene. V dropped 0 bases and J dropped 0 bases, with 10 bases sitting between them.

The genes are TRBV6-1 and TRBJ1-1; no firm D call. CDR3 length: 13 amino acids. The germline V and J ends were trimmed by 7 bases and 0 bases, with 9 bases remaining between them. Germline V gene data show CDR1 as MNHNS and CDR2 as SASEGT. CDR3: CASIGNMNTEAFF. CDR3 in DNA: TGTGCCAGCATTGGCAACATGAACACTGAAGCTTTCTTT.

This clonotype was observed a few times. The rearrangement uses TRBV4-3 and TRBJ2-1; 12 bases match TRBD2. This CDR3 has 17 residues. Germline lookup yields CDR1 LGHNA and CDR2 YSLEER. After removal of 0 bases from V and 0 bases from J, the junction contained 0 bases not matched to a gene. CDR3 amino acids: CASSQELAGGSYNEQFF. In DNA, the CDR3 is TGCGCCAGCAGCCAAGAACTAGCGGGGGGCTCCTACAATGAGCAGTTCTTC.

J is TRBJ2-2 and V is TRBV6-2 or TRBV6-3; no firm D call. Per germline, CDR1 MNHEY and CDR2 SVGEGT. With 2 bases removed from V and 6 bases from J, the gap between germline ends came to 7 bases. The CDR3 is 13 amino acids. The CDR3 loop reads CASSYAQPGELFF. In DNA form, the CDR3 reads TGTGCCAGCAGTTACGCACAGCCCGGGGAGCTGTTTTTT.

This clonotype turned up a few times. This rearrangement joins TRBV9 to TRBJ2-7, with TRBD1 identical over 10 bases. This CDR3 comprises 16 residues. Germline V gives CDR1 SGDLS, CDR2 YYNGEE. The J segment lost 9 bases and the V segment lost 2 bases, leaving 14 bases of the junction unmatched. In DNA, the CDR3 is TGTGCCAGCAGCGTTAGACCGGGACAGGGGCGAGGTGCGCAGTACTTC. It translates to CASSVRPGQGRGAQYF.

This clonotype was seen a handful of times. The chain recombines TRBV6-1 with TRBJ2-3; maybe TRBD1 (5 bases). The ends were cut back, 6 bases at V and 8 bases at J, with 9 bases in the middle. Per germline, CDR1 MNHNS and CDR2 SASEGT. CDR3 length: 11 amino acids. CDR3 in amino acids: CASRGESTQYF. The DNA for the CDR3 is TGTGCCAGCAGAGGGGAAAGTACGCAGTATTTT.

The table lists this clonotype with a few counts. The V call is TRBV15, the J call TRBJ2-5, with no clear D. The CDR3 runs 16 residues. The germline V and J ends were trimmed by 0 bases and 3 bases, with 14 bases remaining between them. Germline CDR1 reads LNHNV; CDR2 reads YYDKDF (reference sequence). CDR3 coding DNA: TGTGCCACCAGCAGAGAAGGAAGCTTTAAGGAAGAGACCCAGTACTTC. Amino acid sequence: CATSREGSFKEETQYF.

There are a few counts of this clonotype. V usage is TRBV7-2 and J usage is TRBJ2-7; 10 nucleotides agree with TRBD1. J gave up 5 bases and V 5 bases, and 9 bases lay outside the gene matches. CDR1 and CDR2 from the germline V gene are SGHTA and FQGNSA. This CDR3 contains 15 residues. The CDR3 spells CASSLRLTGGDEQYF. For the CDR3, the DNA is TGTGCCAGCAGCCTCCGGTTGACAGGGGGCGACGAGCAGTACTTC.

The V and J genes are TRBV5-5 and TRBJ2-2; 8 positions match TRBD1. Germline assignment: CDR1 SGHKS and CDR2 YYEKEE (reference sequence). V shed 2 bases, J shed 6 bases, and the junction held 6 bases outside the gene matches. CDR3 length: 15 residues. The CDR3 spells CASSFQGARAGELFF. CDR3 coding DNA: TGTGCCAGCAGCTTTCAGGGGGCAAGGGCCGGGGAGCTGTTTTTT.

This clonotype has only a few counts. The V gene is TRBV7-2, the J gene TRBJ2-2; 9 nucleotides match TRBD1. CDR3 length equals 15 residues. Losses at the gene ends were 5 bases for V and 4 bases for J; bases not matched to a gene: 5. CDR1 SGHTA and CDR2 FQGNSA come from the germline V gene. CDR3 residues: CASSEQGAVTGELFF. The CDR3 nucleotides are TGTGCCAGCAGCGAACAGGGGGCAGTCACCGGGGAGCTGTTTTTT.